The rows below give T cell receptor beta chains drawn from one sample of a study of blood T cell repertoires in COVID-19. Using immunoSEQ multiplex PCR, the repertoire was profiled, and TCRdb retains in-frame clones only, with some absent. The data show 200,000 to 250,000 clones, 80% to 90% seen once. The sample comprised PBMCs or T cells enriched from blood (not recorded which). Source of these receptors: a woman in her fifties or sixties in a cohort exposed to, infected with or recovered from COVID-19 (not recorded which). CDR3s include the opening cysteine and the closing phenylalanine or tryptophan. D genes are given only for firm matches. The size of a clone is reported for some rows only, either as once, few or many, or as a class for expanded clones.

size	V	J	D	DNA	CDR3
few	TRBV4-1	TRBJ1-4	TRBD1	TGCGCCAGCAGCCAAGATCTTATTAAACAGGGGCGGGGTGAAAAACTGTTTTTT	CASSQDLIKQGRGEKLFF
-	TRBV7-3	TRBJ2-3	TRBD2	TGTGCCAGCACCTTAAATAGCGGGGGGGCCGGTACGCAGTATTTT	CASTLNSGGAGTQYF
-	TRBV19	TRBJ1-6	-	TGTGCCAGTAGTACAATACTAAAGGGGGAGTCACCCCTCCACTTT	CASSTILKGESPLHF
-	TRBV29-1	TRBJ2-5	-	TGCAGCGTTGGGAGGAGAGGGGGTTTGGAGACCCAGTACTTC	CSVGRRGGLETQYF
-	TRBV4-2	TRBJ2-7	TRBD1	TGTGCCAGCAGCCAAGCGAATGTGGAACAGGGGGCCTCCTACGAGCAGTACTTC	CASSQANVEQGASYEQYF
once	TRBV7-2	TRBJ1-4	-	TGTGCCAGCGCCAGGGGTTTGGATGAAAAACTGTTTTTT	CASARGLDEKLFF
-	TRBV12-3/TRBV12-4	TRBJ2-7	TRBD2	TGTGCCAGCACCTCTAGCGGGGGGCGGGAGCAGTACTTC	CASTSSGGREQYF
-	TRBV24-1	TRBJ2-5	-	TGTGCCACCAGTGATCCCCGCGTGGAGGGTCGGGAGACCCAGTACTTC	CATSDPRVEGRETQYF
-	TRBV4-1	TRBJ1-5	TRBD1	TGCGCCAGCAGCCAGGGCGCAACGACAGGGAGGTTCCAAAGCAATCAGCCCCAGCATTTT	CASSQGATTGRFQSNQPQHF
-	TRBV19	TRBJ2-3	-	TGTGCCAGTAGTATTGAGCGGCAATCAGATACGCAGTATTTT	CASSIERQSDTQYF
-	TRBV19	TRBJ2-5	TRBD1	TGTGCCAGTAGTATCGGGACAGGGAGGGAGACCCAGTACTTC	CASSIGTGRETQYF
-	TRBV11-1	TRBJ2-5	TRBD1	TGTGCCAGCAGCTCCCCCGAAAGACAGGGCGATGAGACCCAGTACTTC	CASSSPERQGDETQYF
-	TRBV7-2	TRBJ2-2	-	TGTGCCAGCAGCCCCCGTACAGGGTTGGGCCACACTGGGGAGCTGTTTTTT	CASSPRTGLGHTGELFF
-	TRBV9	TRBJ1-2	TRBD1	TGTGCCAGCAGGGGACAGGGGGACGGCTACACCTTC	CASRGQGDGYTF
-	TRBV27	TRBJ1-5	TRBD1	TGTGCCAGCAGTTTTGGACAGGCCGAGAATCAGCCCCAGCATTTT	CASSFGQAENQPQHF
-	TRBV12-5	TRBJ1-5	-	TGTGCTAGTGGTCTGTCATTGGCCAATCAGCCCCAGCATTTT	CASGLSLANQPQHF
once	TRBV18	TRBJ2-7	-	TGTGCCAGCTCACCCCGACCGGACGGGAAGATCTACGAGCAGTACTTC	CASSPRPDGKIYEQYF
once	TRBV12-1	TRBJ2-2	-	TGTGCCAGCAGCTGCTACAGGGTGTCTTTCCCCGGGGAGCTGTTTTTT	CASSCYRVSFPGELFF
-	TRBV7-2	TRBJ1-3	-	TGTGCCAGCAGCTTATCCATTTCCAACACCATATATTTT	CASSLSISNTIYF
-	TRBV27	TRBJ2-2	-	TGTGCCAGCAGTTTATATTGGCAGAACACCGGGGAGCTGTTTTTT	CASSLYWQNTGELFF
-	TRBV27	TRBJ1-5	TRBD1	TGTGCCAGCAGTTTAACCTCGGGACAGGGGTCCAATCAGCCCCAGCATTTT	CASSLTSGQGSNQPQHF
-	TRBV4-3	TRBJ2-3	-	TGCGCCAGCAGCCAAGAATCCCCGGTGGATACGCAGTATTTT	CASSQESPVDTQYF
-	TRBV5-1	TRBJ2-3	TRBD2	TGCGCCAGCAGCTGGGAGGGGAACACAGATACGCAGTATTTT	CASSWEGNTDTQYF
-	TRBV30	TRBJ1-2	TRBD1	TGTGCCTGGAGTGTGGAGACAGGGAGTGGCTACACCTTC	CAWSVETGSGYTF
few	TRBV6-5	TRBJ2-3	-	TGTGCCAGCACCCCGGGGGTCACAGATACGCAGTATTTT	CASTPGVTDTQYF
-	TRBV18	TRBJ2-5	-	TGTGCCAGCTCGGGCGGGGTTCAAGAGACCCAGTACTTC	CASSGGVQETQYF
-	TRBV6-2/TRBV6-3	TRBJ2-7	-	TGTGCCAGCAGTTACCAGCGGTCCTACGAGCAGTACTTC	CASSYQRSYEQYF
-	TRBV25-1	TRBJ1-1	-	TGTGCCAGCAGTGCAACTGACGGGTGGCGGAACACTGAAGCTTTCTTT	CASSATDGWRNTEAFF
-	TRBV10-3	TRBJ1-1	-	TGTGCCATCAGTGAAATCAACAGGGTGAACACTGAAGCTTTCTTT	CAISEINRVNTEAFF
few	TRBV28	TRBJ1-5	-	TGTGCCAGCAGTGACGGCGGGGGCGCGGGCAATCAGCCCCAGCATTTT	CASSDGGGAGNQPQHF
few	TRBV4-3	TRBJ1-1	TRBD1	TGCGCCAGCAGCCAACAGACAGGGATTGAAGCTTTCTTT	CASSQQTGIEAFF
-	TRBV7-3	TRBJ2-1	TRBD2	TGTGCCAGCTCCCGCACTAGCGGGGGGACCCATGAGCAGTTCTTC	CASSRTSGGTHEQFF
-	TRBV7-3	TRBJ2-1	TRBD2	TGTGCCAGCAGCTTAACCTCAAATAGTGGGACTAGCCACAATGAGCAGTTCTTC	CASSLTSNSGTSHNEQFF
once	TRBV2	TRBJ2-4	TRBD2	TGTGCCAGCAGTGAAGGCGGGGGGCGCAGCATTCAGTACTTC	CASSEGGGRSIQYF